The 26 T cell receptor beta chains below all came from one sample that was sequenced in a study of blood T cell repertoires in COVID-19. The repertoire was sequenced with immunoSEQ multiplex PCR; TCRdb's copy has only in-frame clones and lacks some. The sample includes around 340,000 clones, around 83% seen only once; the top ten take 2.5% to 3%. The sample consisted of peripheral blood. Receptors were obtained from a young man with active or convalescent COVID-19.

The V and J genes are TRBV5-1 and TRBJ2-1, with TRBD2 matching 11 bases. This CDR3 is built from 17 residues. Germline CDR1 is SGHRS and CDR2 is YFSETQ. V dropped 3 bases and J dropped 7; count of bases not matched to a gene: 12. The CDR3 reads CASSWTGGTSGMNEQFF. CDR3 in DNA: TGCGCCAGCAGCTGGACGGGAGGGACTAGCGGTATGAATGAGCAGTTCTTC.

The V gene is TRBV7-3, the J gene TRBJ2-2, with a weak D call TRBD1 (5 bases). The CDR3 runs 14 residues. The V gene lost 5 bases and the J gene lost 7 bases, with 14 bases spanning the gap. The germline gives CDR1 SGHTA, CDR2 FQGTGA. As DNA, the CDR3 is TGTGCCAGCAGCCTGAAGGGGCTCAACGGGGAGCTGTTTTTT. This sequence encodes CASSLKGLNGELFF.

The chain combines TRBV10-3 with TRBJ2-2; TRBD1 matches 7 bases. The germline CDR1 and CDR2 sequences are ENHRY and SYGVKD. The CDR3 totals 13 residues. With V trimmed by 6 bases and J by 7 bases, 5 bases remained unmatched. CDR3 sequence reads: CAISPDRDGELFF. In nucleotides, the CDR3 is TGTGCCATCAGCCCTGACAGGGACGGGGAGCTGTTTTTT.

The chain has TRBV3-1 (or the pseudogene TRBV3-2) and TRBJ2-5, with no clear D. V was shortened by 4 bases and J by 7 bases, with 7 bases between the two germline ends. Germline lookup yields CDR1 LGHDT and CDR2 YNNKEL (reference sequence). CDR3 size: 11 residues. CDR3 protein: CASSPGGTQYF. As DNA, the CDR3 is TGTGCCAGCAGCCCCGGTGGGACCCAGTACTTC.

This chain connects TRBV2 to TRBJ2-7, with TRBD2 matching over 16 bases. V lost 5 bases, J lost 1 base, and 5 bases stayed unmatched. Germline CDR1 SNHLY, CDR2 FYNNEI. The CDR3 runs to 17 residues. The CDR3 region has the DNA TGTGCCAGCAGTCCGGGACTAGCGGGAGGGCCTTCCTACGAGCAGTACTTC. This encodes CASSPGLAGGPSYEQYF.

The CDR3 sequence is CASSQGGTGLDEQYF. In DNA, the CDR3 is TGTGCCAGCAGTCAGGGCGGGACAGGGTTAGACGAGCAGTACTTC. The chain is built from TRBV6-5 and TRBJ2-7; 9 bases are a match to TRBD1. Germline CDR1 MNHEY, CDR2 SVGAGI. The trim removed 5 bases at V and 5 bases at J, leaving 10 bases unmatched. The CDR3 runs 15 residues.

This rearrangement joins TRBV28 to TRBJ2-2, with D possibly matching TRBD1 (6 bases). The CDR3 length is 15 residues. V was shortened by 6 bases and J by 6 bases, with 17 bases between the two germline ends. Per the germline V gene, CDR1 is MDHEN and CDR2 is SYDVKM. In DNA, the CDR3 is TGTGCCAGCAGCAATCCTCAGGGGAGAGCCGGGGAGCTGTTTTTT. Protein sequence: CASSNPQGRAGELFF.

The gene calls are TRBV29-1 and TRBJ2-1, with 15 nucleotides matching TRBD2. Germline CDR1 reads SQVTM; CDR2 reads ANQGSEA. The V gene end was trimmed by 6 bases and the J gene end by 7 bases; junction bases not matched to a gene: 7. This CDR3 region has 15 residues. The chain's CDR3 is CSVADGTSGRNEQFF. The CDR3, as DNA: TGCAGCGTGGCCGACGGGACTAGCGGGAGGAATGAGCAGTTCTTC.

The chain uses TRBV3-1 (or the pseudogene TRBV3-2) and TRBJ1-2; TRBD1 matches 11 bases. The CDR3 has 14 amino acids. Germline values: CDR1 LGHDT, CDR2 YNNKEL (reference sequence). With V trimmed by 1 base and J by 6 bases, 1 base remained unmatched. The CDR3 DNA sequence: TGTGCCAGCAGCCAAGCGGACAGGGGGCATGGCTACACCTTC. It specifies CASSQADRGHGYTF.

J is TRBJ1-2 and V is TRBV6-5; 11 bases agree with TRBD1. The CDR3 contains 15 residues. Looked up from germline, CDR1 is MNHEY and CDR2 is SVGAGI. V was pared by 4 bases and J by 3 bases, with 4 bases of the junction left unmatched. The DNA for the CDR3 is TGTGCCAGCAGTTGGACAGGGGGCGCTGACTATGGCTACACCTTC. Translation: CASSWTGGADYGYTF.

V is TRBV10-3 and J is TRBJ2-7; TRBD1 aligns across 8 bases. Per the germline V gene, CDR1 is ENHRY and CDR2 is SYGVKD. The CDR3 is 14 residues long. V shed 2 bases and J 7 bases; nucleotides not matched to a gene: 7. The CDR3 sequence is CAISERQGAREQYF. CDR3 DNA sequence: TGTGCCATCAGTGAGAGGCAGGGGGCAAGAGAGCAGTACTTC.

This sequence joins TRBV27 and TRBJ2-7; TRBD1 agrees at 8 bases. Germline values: CDR1 MNHEY, CDR2 SMNVEV (reference sequence). The CDR3 spans 18 residues. V shed 3 bases and J 2 bases; nucleotides not matched to a gene: 15. The CDR3 DNA sequence: TGTGCCAGCAGTTTTAAGTTCCCCTACAGGGGGGCCACCTACGAGCAGTACTTC. Translated, it gives CASSFKFPYRGATYEQYF.

The rearrangement links TRBV7-2 to TRBJ2-2; D remains ambiguous. The germline V and J ends were trimmed by 1 base and 5 bases, with 14 bases remaining between them. The CDR3 has 16 amino acids. Germline V CDR1 and CDR2: SGHTA, FQGNSA. This CDR3 is CASSLGSAWYTGELFF. CDR3 coding DNA: TGTGCCAGCAGCTTAGGGAGCGCTTGGTATACCGGGGAGCTGTTTTTT.

The chain uses TRBV6-5 and TRBJ1-5; the D gene is possibly TRBD1 (5 bases). CDR3 length: 15 residues. Germline-derived CDR1 and CDR2 are MNHEY and SVGAGI. V was cut by 3 bases and J by 6 bases, with 15 bases left in between. In nucleotides, the CDR3 is TGTGCCAGCAGTTATAGCGACACCGGGGGTCAGCCCCAGCATTTT. This translates into CASSYSDTGGQPQHF.

V and J are TRBV28 and TRBJ2-7; TRBD2 agrees at 11 bases. Looked up from germline, CDR1 is MDHEN and CDR2 is SYDVKM. The CDR3 is 15 residues long. With V trimmed by 3 bases and J by 4 bases, 5 bases remained unmatched. For the CDR3, the DNA is TGTGCCAGCAGTTTGCCTAGCGGGAGGCGGTACGAGCAGTACTTC. Translation: CASSLPSGRRYEQYF.

The chain recombines TRBV11-3 with TRBJ2-3; 8 bases line up with TRBD2. The CDR3 is 15 amino acids. Germline-derived CDR1 and CDR2 are SGHNT and YENEEA. V lost 3 bases, J lost 4 bases, and 6 bases stayed unmatched. CDR3 amino acids: CASSLQRGIADTQYF. CDR3 DNA: TGTGCCAGCAGCTTGCAGCGGGGGATCGCAGATACGCAGTATTTT.

This clone appeared once. The chain is built from TRBV7-9 and TRBJ2-3; D remains unclear. Trimming left V 5 bases short and J 6 bases short, with 6 bases between. CDR3 size: 11 residues. Per germline, CDR1 SEHNR and CDR2 FQNEAQ (reference sequence). CDR3 nucleotides: TGTGCCAGCAGCAAGGAGGATACGCAGTATTTT. Its protein is CASSKEDTQYF.

The chain couples TRBV5-4 to TRBJ2-3, with TRBD2 matching over 11 bases. V lost 4 bases, J lost 4 bases, and 5 bases stayed unmatched. This CDR3 has 15 residues. Germline values: CDR1 SGHNT, CDR2 YYREEE (reference sequence). The CDR3 sequence is CASSISGGASDTQYF. DNA of the CDR3: TGTGCCAGCAGCATTAGCGGGGGGGCGTCAGATACGCAGTATTTT.

The V call is TRBV7-9, the J call TRBJ1-2; perhaps TRBD1 as D (6 bases). Germline-derived CDR1 and CDR2 are SEHNR and FQNEAQ (reference sequence). This CDR3 region has 13 residues. Trimming took off 4 bases at V and 3 bases at J, with 9 bases between the two ends. The CDR3 nucleotides read TGTGCCAGCAGCTCCGACAGGTACTATGGCTACACCTTC. It codes for CASSSDRYYGYTF.

V usage is TRBV30 and J usage is TRBJ1-6; maybe TRBD1 (5 bases). The CDR3 contains 14 residues. Per the germline V gene, CDR1 is GTSNPN and CDR2 is SVGIG (reference sequence). Trimming shortened V by 5 bases and J by 8 bases, and 16 bases separated the two germline ends. This CDR3 reads CAWSTGHRYSPLHF. The CDR3 DNA is TGTGCCTGGTCAACCGGACATCGATATTCACCCCTCCACTTT.

This clone was observed a handful of times. The J gene is TRBJ1-5, the V gene TRBV6-4, with 9 bases fitting TRBD1. The trim removed 6 bases at V and 8 bases at J, leaving 14 bases unmatched. The CDR3 length is 16 residues. CDR1 is MRHNA and CDR2 is SNTAGT in the germline V gene. For the CDR3, the DNA is TGTGCCAGCAGCCACACCTGGGACAGGGTCGTTGAGCCCCAGCATTTT. Translating gives CASSHTWDRVVEPQHF.

A few counts support this clone. This chain joins TRBV9 and TRBJ2-1, with 8 bases that match TRBD2. The CDR3 has 14 residues. The V gene's germline CDR1 is SGDLS and CDR2 YYNGEE. V trimming: 6 bases; J trimming: 4 bases; junction bases outside the gene matches: 6. The CDR3 loop reads CASKPGLDYNEQFF. In DNA, the CDR3 is TGTGCCAGCAAGCCGGGACTAGATTACAATGAGCAGTTCTTC.

V is TRBV4-3 and J is TRBJ1-2, with 8 bases identical to TRBD1. The CDR3 totals 15 residues. Looked up from germline, CDR1 is LGHNA and CDR2 is YSLEER. After removal of 0 bases from V and 4 bases from J, the junction contained 4 bases not matched to a gene. The CDR3 here is CASSQDRGTGYGYTF. As DNA, the CDR3 is TGCGCCAGCAGCCAAGACAGGGGGACAGGCTATGGCTACACCTTC.

The chain has TRBV24-1 and TRBJ2-5; weak D call: TRBD2 (5 bases). CDR1 KGHDR and CDR2 SFDVKD come from the germline V gene. The CDR3 is made up of 14 amino acids. The V end lost 9 bases, the J end lost 3 bases, and 16 bases lay between the germline ends. The CDR3 here is CATASQDLKETQYF. The CDR3 coding sequence is TGTGCCACCGCCAGCCAGGACTTAAAAGAGACCCAGTACTTC.

This clone was seen only once. CDR3 loop: CASSFASGSDEQYF. CDR3 nucleotides: TGTGCCAGCAGCTTCGCTAGCGGTTCGGACGAGCAGTACTTC. The chain joins TRBV5-4 to TRBJ2-7; TRBD2 agrees at 7 bases. The V gene end was trimmed by 2 bases and the J gene end by 5 bases; junction bases not matched to a gene: 7. CDR1 SGHNT and CDR2 YYREEE come from the germline V gene (reference sequence). The CDR3 is 14 residues long.

The rearrangement uses TRBV9 and TRBJ2-2, with TRBD2 identical over 8 bases. V was pared by 4 bases and J by 6 bases, with 14 bases of the junction left unmatched. Germline CDR1 and CDR2: SGDLS and YYNGEE. This CDR3 spans 17 amino acids. This chain's CDR3 is CASSSRGIAGRAGELFF. CDR3 nucleotides: TGTGCCAGCAGCTCCCGCGGGATAGCGGGAAGGGCCGGGGAGCTGTTTTTT.